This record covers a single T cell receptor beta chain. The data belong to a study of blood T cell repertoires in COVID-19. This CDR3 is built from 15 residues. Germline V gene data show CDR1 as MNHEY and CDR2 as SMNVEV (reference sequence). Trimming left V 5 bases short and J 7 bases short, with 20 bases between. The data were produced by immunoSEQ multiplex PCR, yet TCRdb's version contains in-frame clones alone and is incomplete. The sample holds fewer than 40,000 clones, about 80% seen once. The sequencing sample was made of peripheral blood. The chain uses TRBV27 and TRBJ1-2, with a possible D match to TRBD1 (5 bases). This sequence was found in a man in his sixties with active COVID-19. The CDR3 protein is CASSPRDWRGGGYTF. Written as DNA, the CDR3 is TGTGCCAGCAGTCCCCGGGACTGGCGAGGTGGTGGCTACACCTTC.